These T cell receptor beta chains were read from a single sample in a study of OX40 agonist ivuxolimab in advanced cancers. This table comes from immunoSEQ multiplex PCR, and its TCRdb copy is limited to in-frame clones, with some not included. There are about 51,000 clones in the sample; around 77% occur only once, and roughly 2% lies in the top ten. Material: CD4+ or CD8+ T cells sorted from blood, obtained in a trial of the OX40 agonist ivuxolimab. The receptors derive from an adult with an advanced solid tumor such as melanoma, head and neck, liver or kidney cancer. Each CDR3 is given with its conserved first and last residue. Each record gives: clone size, D gene, J gene, V gene, CDR3 DNA, CDR3 protein. D genes are given only for firm matches. Some rows mark clone size as missing; the rest say once, few, many or name a class of expanded clone.

NA,NA,TRBJ1-5,TRBV5-1,TGCGCCAGCAGCTTGGACGGGACTATCAATCAGCCCCAGCATTTT,CASSLDGTINQPQHF
NA,NA,TRBJ1-1,TRBV28,TGTGCCAGCGGGGACGGAACTGAAGCTTTCTTT,CASGDGTEAFF
NA,NA,TRBJ1-3,TRBV6-6,TGTGCCAGCACCCCGCGGGGTTCTGGAAACACCATATATTTT,CASTPRGSGNTIYF
NA,NA,TRBJ1-1,TRBV7-8,TGTGCCAGCAGCTTAGCGATAGGCGGGGACACTGAAGCTTTCTTT,CASSLAIGGDTEAFF
NA,NA,TRBJ1-1,TRBV14,TGTGCCAGCAGCCAAAATATGCAGGGGAACACTGAAGCTTTCTTT,CASSQNMQGNTEAFF
NA,TRBD2,TRBJ2-2,TRBV6-1,TGTGCCAGCAGTGGGGGACTAGCGGAAGCGCAGCTGTTTTTT,CASSGGLAEAQLFF
NA,NA,TRBJ1-1,TRBV18,TGTGCCAGCTCACCACCGGGGATGAACACTGAAGCTTTCTTT,CASSPPGMNTEAFF
NA,TRBD1,TRBJ2-4,TRBV14,TGTGCCAGCAGCCTACAGGGGGCGAAAAACATTCAGTACTTC,CASSLQGAKNIQYF
NA,TRBD1,TRBJ1-1,TRBV28,TGTGCCAGCAGTTCACCCCCCGGACAGGGGAGAACTGAAGCTTTCTTT,CASSSPPGQGRTEAFF
NA,TRBD2,TRBJ2-2,TRBV19,TGTGCCAGTAGTGCAGGGACTAGCGGGATTGACGGGGAGCTGTTTTTT,CASSAGTSGIDGELFF
NA,NA,TRBJ1-2,TRBV28,TGTGCCAGCAACCAGGGCTATAGCTACACCTTC,CASNQGYSYTF
NA,TRBD1,TRBJ2-7,TRBV29-1,TGCAGCGTCGGGACAGGGGTCTACGAGCAGTACTTC,CSVGTGVYEQYF
NA,NA,TRBJ1-1,TRBV5-1,TGCGCCAGCAGCCGCCCGGCAACTGAAGCTTTCTTT,CASSRPATEAFF
few,TRBD1,TRBJ2-2,TRBV11-2,TGTGCCAGCAGTAATACAGGGGCAAACACCGGGGAGCTGTTTTTT,CASSNTGANTGELFF
NA,TRBD1,TRBJ2-7,TRBV7-9,TGTGCCAGCAGCTCAAGACTTCGGACAGGCGCCCCCTACGAGCAGTACTTC,CASSSRLRTGAPYEQYF
NA,NA,TRBJ2-1,TRBV5-5,TGTGCCAGCAGCTTCTCGGGGCACAATGAGCAGTTCTTC,CASSFSGHNEQFF